The rows below give T cell receptor beta chains drawn from one sample of a study of Graves' ophthalmopathy and Graves' hyperthyroidism. Using its own MiXCR run on the multiplex PCR reads, TCRdb lists one record per CDR3 protein. The sample records about 700,000 distinct CDR3 sequences, roughly 41% being singletons. The specimen was peripheral blood. These receptors all stem from an adult man with Graves' ophthalmopathy. The CDR3 runs from the conserved cysteine through the conserved F or W. A D gene is named only where the DNA matches it firmly. For some rows the clone size is stated as once, few or many, or as a class when expanded; others skip it.

d_call j_call clone_size v_call cdr3_nt cdr3_aa
. TRBJ2-1 few TRBV24-1 TGTGCCACCAGTGATCTCGATGAGCAGTTCTTC CATSDLDEQFF
TRBD2 TRBJ2-2 few TRBV6-6 TGTGCCAGCAGTCCCCATACGACTAGCGGCGGGGAGCTGTTTTTT CASSPHTTSGGELFF
. TRBJ1-5 few TRBV6-1 TGTGCCAGCAGTGAATTTACAGCCTATAGCAATCAGCCCCAGCATTTT CASSEFTAYSNQPQHF
. TRBJ2-7 few TRBV14 TGTGCCAGCAGCCAACTATCGGACAGCTCCTACGAGCAGTACTTC CASSQLSDSSYEQYF
. TRBJ2-6 many TRBV19 TGTGCCAGTAGTCCAGACAACCCTGGGGCCAACGTCCTGACTTTC CASSPDNPGANVLTF
TRBD1 TRBJ2-5 once TRBV7-3 TGTGCCAGCAGCGCAGGACAGGGGGCGGTGGCGACCCAGTACTTC CASSAGQGAVATQYF
. TRBJ2-7 few TRBV20-1 TGCAGTGCTAGAGATACGGGATCCTACGAGCAGTACTTC CSARDTGSYEQYF
. TRBJ1-4 . TRBV24-1 TGTGCCACCAGTGATGGACGGGGCAATTTTTTT CATSDGRGNFF
TRBD2 TRBJ2-5 . TRBV2 TGTGCCAGCAGGGGACGGGAGGACATAAAGACCCAGTACTTC CASRGREDIKTQYF
. TRBJ1-1 . TRBV5-1 TGCGCCAGCAGCCAACAGGGACAGAACACTGAAGCTTTCTTT CASSQQGQNTEAFF
TRBD1 TRBJ1-5 many TRBV10-3 TGTGCCAGCCGGGACAGGGGTAGCAATCAGCCCCAGCATTTT CASRDRGSNQPQHF
. TRBJ1-2 few TRBV12-3/TRBV12-4 TGTGCCAGCACCCCGGGGGCGAACGTCGGGGCGTATAACTATGGCTACACCTTC CASTPGANVGAYNYGYTF
. TRBJ1-5 many TRBV12-3/TRBV12-4 TGTGCCAGCAGACCCCCCGGGGTAGGCAATCAGCCCCAGCATTTT CASRPPGVGNQPQHF
. TRBJ2-3 . TRBV29-1 TGCAGCGCCACCGGGACAGATACGCAGTATTTT CSATGTDTQYF
. TRBJ1-1 . TRBV29-1 TGCAGCTTGGGGATGAACACTGAAGCTTTCTTT CSLGMNTEAFF
. TRBJ1-5 many TRBV3-1 TGTGCCAGCAGCCAAGCCAGAGATAGCAATCAGCCCCAGCATTTT CASSQARDSNQPQHF
TRBD1 TRBJ1-2 once TRBV10-3 TGTGCCATCAGTGTGGACAGGGAGGGCAACTATGGCTACACCTTC CAISVDREGNYGYTF
. TRBJ2-2 few TRBV6-1 TGTGCCAGCAGAGGGGGGAGCGCGAACACCGGGGAGCTGTTTTTT CASRGGSANTGELFF
. TRBJ2-7 many TRBV10-3 TGTGCCACCCGGAGGGGTACTACCTACGAGCAGTACTTC CATRRGTTYEQYF
TRBD2 TRBJ2-3 . TRBV15 TGTGCCACCAGCAGAGATTCGAGCAGCGGGAGGGCAGATACGCAGTATTTT CATSRDSSSGRADTQYF
TRBD1 TRBJ1-5 few TRBV5-6 TGTGCCAGTCAAGGGGGCGGCAATCAGCCCCAGCATTTT CASQGGGNQPQHF
. TRBJ2-2 . TRBV10-2 TGCGCCAGCGTCGGTAGCGGGGAGCTGTTTTTT CASVGSGELFF
. TRBJ2-7 . TRBV5-1 TGCGCCAGCAGCTTGGTTCCGATTTCCTACGAGCAGTACTTC CASSLVPISYEQYF
. TRBJ1-4 many TRBV5-1 TGCGCCAGCAGTCACAGGCTCGGTGAAAAACTGTTTTTT CASSHRLGEKLFF
TRBD1 TRBJ1-2 many TRBV12-3/TRBV12-4 TGTGCCACCGCGGGACAGGGGGCGGCCGGCTACACCTTC CATAGQGAAGYTF
. TRBJ1-4 . TRBV29-1 TGCAGCGGGTCGGGTAATGAAAAACTGTTTTTT CSGSGNEKLFF
. TRBJ2-7 . TRBV12-3/TRBV12-4 TGTGCCAGCAGTTACACCCCCCGAATAAGGAGCTCCTACGAGCAGTACTTC CASSYTPRIRSSYEQYF